The clone carrying this T cell receptor (beta chain) was observed a few times. Antigen: not known. This record comes from a study of a mutant IDH1 vaccine in newly diagnosed glioma. Study-level background: Receipt of radiotherapy, temozolomide, or both preceded the study, and most received both. Visits V12 and V13 fell at weeks 35 and 47, respectively.

Study-level points and caveats: Among patients, nearly 95% showed immune responses induced by the vaccine.

V was pared by 2 bases and J by 4 bases, with 5 bases of the junction left unmatched. Germline lookup yields CDR1 SGHRS and CDR2 YFSETQ. This CDR3 comprises 16 residues. Generated by immunoSEQ multiplex PCR, the TCRdb table keeps only in-frame clones and is missing some. The sample contains tens of thousands of clones, around 75% of which appear only once. Time point: week 47, end of study. With topical imiquimod, each dose of the vaccine consisted of 300 ug of mutant IDH1 20-mer peptide. New IDH1-mutant, ATRX-lost WHO grade 3 or 4 astrocytomas occurred in donors. This specimen was PBMCs, taken from a glioma patient whose treatment included an IDH1 peptide vaccine. The chain employs TRBV5-1 and TRBJ2-1; 11 bases line up with TRBD2. This sequence was found in a middle-aged man with glioma. The CDR3 here is CASSLVAGGQYNEQFF. CDR3 bases: TGCGCCAGCAGCTTAGTAGCGGGAGGGCAATACAATGAGCAGTTCTTC.